This is a list of T cell receptor beta chains from one sample in a study of cytomegalovirus exposure and HLA in healthy donors. The protocol was immunoSEQ multiplex PCR, while the TCRdb copy is restricted to in-frame clones and leaves out a portion. The repertoire holds 150,000 to 200,000 clones, with 9.5% as singletons. The specimen sequenced was PBMCs. These receptors were collected from a woman in her 30s in good health and CMV-seropositive. The CDR3 runs from the conserved cysteine through the conserved F or W.

j_call | v_call | cdr3_aa
TRBJ2-6 | TRBV5-4 | CASLYGAGTGANVLTF
TRBJ2-3 | TRBV30 | CAWRKLGLALTTDTQYF
TRBJ1-2 | TRBV19 | CASSISDRPFPYGYTF
TRBJ1-2 | TRBV5-6 | CASSTRQGELYGYTF
TRBJ1-5 | TRBV2 | CASSEAVSNQPQHF
TRBJ2-7 | TRBV5-1 | CASSPAGAYEQYF
. | TRBV7-9 | CASSSPLNRGYEQYF
TRBJ2-1 | TRBV5-1 | CASSLSSGVEEQFF
TRBJ2-5 | TRBV7-8 | CASSARLAGVGETQYF
TRBJ1-5 | TRBV11-2 | CASSLTGSNQPQHF
TRBJ2-2 | TRBV6-6 | CASTKGGGTGELFF
TRBJ1-1 | TRBV4-1 | CASSRTHEAFF
TRBJ2-7 | TRBV10-2 | CASSDYRERGEQYF
TRBJ1-1 | TRBV29-1 | CSVRGTGGAGTEAFF
TRBJ1-4 | TRBV5-1 | CASSLVGTGATNEKLFF
TRBJ1-3 | TRBV5-1 | CASSPNRQSSGNTIYF
TRBJ2-1 | TRBV11-2 | CASAGGTYRNEQFF
TRBJ1-5 | TRBV6-6 | CASSYLGGNQPQNF
TRBJ1-2 | TRBV29-1 | CSVEARTGGYYGYTF
TRBJ2-7 | TRBV6-1 | CASNPRASSYEQYF
TRBJ1-1 | TRBV9 | CASSEYPRGETTEAFF
TRBJ2-5 | TRBV2 | CASSDETAQYF
TRBJ2-1 | TRBV9 | CASSVAGEGEQFF
TRBJ2-3 | TRBV18 | CASSPPGTGRDTQYF
TRBJ1-4 | TRBV4-1 | CASSQVGQDRGIEKLFF
TRBJ2-5 | TRBV6-5 | CASSYQDRGRPGSQYF
TRBJ2-1 | TRBV2 | CASSGGGASGGLEQFF